Detailed here is one T cell receptor (beta chain). Its antigen is not identified. A read error may account for a junction end that differs from germline. Germline lookup yields CDR1 SGHVS and CDR2 FQNEAQ. The CDR3 spans 17 residues. Via MiXCR, TCRdb re-called the reads, giving one row per CDR3 protein. The table includes 680,000 or so distinct CDR3 sequences, less than 40% detected once. The data were obtained in a study of T cell repertoires in cytomegalovirus infection. Study-wide background: Public TCR beta signature analysis indicated the presence of both CMV infection and matching HLA type. The study, taken as a whole, reports: CMV-specific HLA-C-restricted TCR beta clonotypes dominated the ex vivo response. Identification of carriers of CMV plus the relevant HLA was achieved through cumulative public TCR beta family frequency.

The chain has TRBV7-8 and TRBJ2-6, with 7 bases lining up with TRBD1. The TCR comes from a human donor in good health (CMV status not recorded). Some clones in this sample may be carry-over from other donors' samples. The sequencing sample was made of PBMCs. For the CDR3, the DNA is TGTGCCAGCAGCTTCGGGACAGTAGCCTCTGGGACCAACGTCCTGACTTTC. It yields the protein CASSFGTVASGTNVLTF.